This TCR beta chain stems from a study of shared clonotypes between healthy human individuals. Regarding the study as a whole: Roughly 4.6% of naive CD4 clonotypes were common to several donors.

Here immunoSEQ multiplex PCR was the method, and the copy in TCRdb shows in-frame clones only, minus some. The profile covers approximately 640,000 clones, with about 90% appearing a single time and more than 30% taken by the ten largest. V gave up 4 bases and J gave up 3 bases; unmatched junction bases: 13. The CDR3 has 19 amino acids. Germline CDR1 reads SGDLS; CDR2 reads YYNGEE. This clone appeared a few times. Antigen specificity is unknown. This TCR was recovered from a man between 18 and 29 years old in good health. Some clones in this sample may be carry-over from other donors' samples. Sequences were obtained from memory CD8+ T cells from PBMCs. Described subset: CD45RO+ cells pooled with CCR7-negative TemRA cells. The V call is TRBV9, the J call TRBJ2-1; the match to TRBD2 covers 13 bases. CDR3 loop: CASSLDPGTSGTLYNEQFF. DNA for the CDR3: TGTGCCAGCAGCTTGGATCCCGGGACTAGCGGGACTCTCTACAATGAGCAGTTCTTC.